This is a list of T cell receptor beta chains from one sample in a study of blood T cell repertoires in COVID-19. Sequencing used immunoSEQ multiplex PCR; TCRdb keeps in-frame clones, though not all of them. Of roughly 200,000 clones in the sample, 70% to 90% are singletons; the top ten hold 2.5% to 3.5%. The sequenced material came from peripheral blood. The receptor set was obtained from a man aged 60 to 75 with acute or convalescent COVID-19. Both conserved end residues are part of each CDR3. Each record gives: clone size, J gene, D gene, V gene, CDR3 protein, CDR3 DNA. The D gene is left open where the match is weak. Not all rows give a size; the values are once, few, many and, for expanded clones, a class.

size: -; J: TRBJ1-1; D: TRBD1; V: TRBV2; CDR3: CASSDRDRGHTEAFF; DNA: TGTGCCAGCAGTGACCGGGACAGGGGTCACACTGAAGCTTTCTTT
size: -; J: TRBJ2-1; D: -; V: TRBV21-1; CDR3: CASSGSPSFGQFF; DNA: TGTGCCAGCAGCGGGAGCCCGTCTTTTGGTCAGTTCTTC
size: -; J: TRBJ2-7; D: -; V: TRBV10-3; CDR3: CAILRDRTGEQYF; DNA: TGTGCCATCTTGCGGGACCGGACCGGCGAGCAGTACTTC
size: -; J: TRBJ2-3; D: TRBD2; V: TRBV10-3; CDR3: CAISPRLAGGGTDTQYF; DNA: TGTGCCATCAGTCCTCGACTAGCGGGAGGGGGCACAGATACGCAGTATTTT
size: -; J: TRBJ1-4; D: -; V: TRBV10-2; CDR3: CASGGEGKLFF; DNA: TGCGCCAGCGGCGGGGAGGGGAAACTGTTTTTT
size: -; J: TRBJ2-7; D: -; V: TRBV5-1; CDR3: CASSPSQTYEQYF; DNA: TGCGCCAGCAGTCCTAGCCAAACCTACGAGCAGTACTTC
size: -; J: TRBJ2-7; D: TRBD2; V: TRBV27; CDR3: CASSLGLAGVYEQYF; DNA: TGTGCCAGCAGTTTAGGACTAGCGGGAGTTTACGAGCAGTACTTC
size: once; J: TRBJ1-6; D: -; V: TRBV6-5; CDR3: CASTDSRSYNSPLHF; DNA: TGTGCCAGCACCGACAGCCGCTCCTATAATTCACCCCTCCACTTT
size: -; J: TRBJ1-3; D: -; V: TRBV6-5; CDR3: CASETDSGNTIYF; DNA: TGTGCCAGCGAGACAGACTCTGGAAACACCATATATTTT
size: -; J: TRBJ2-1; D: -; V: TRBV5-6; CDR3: CASTFQRNEQFF; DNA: TGTGCCAGCACCTTCCAGAGGAATGAGCAGTTCTTC
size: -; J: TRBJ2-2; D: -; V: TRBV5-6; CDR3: CASSQHGELFF; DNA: TGTGCCAGCAGCCAACACGGGGAGCTGTTTTTT
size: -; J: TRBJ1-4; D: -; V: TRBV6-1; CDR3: CASSEAGGTNEKLFF; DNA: TGTGCCAGCAGTGAAGCGGGGGGGACTAATGAAAAACTGTTTTTT
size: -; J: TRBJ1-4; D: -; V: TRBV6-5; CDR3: CASSYSGILVEKLFF; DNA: TGTGCCAGCAGCTATTCCGGGATCTTAGTGGAAAAACTGTTTTTT
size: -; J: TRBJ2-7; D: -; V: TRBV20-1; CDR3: CSASTGPDGYF; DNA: TGCAGTGCTAGCACAGGCCCGGATGGGTACTTC
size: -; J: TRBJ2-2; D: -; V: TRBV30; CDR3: CAWRPGAQVTGELFF; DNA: TGTGCCTGGAGGCCAGGGGCGCAAGTGACCGGGGAGCTGTTTTTT
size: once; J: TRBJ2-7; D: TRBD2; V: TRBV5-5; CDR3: CASSWREESIEQYF; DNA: TGTGCCAGCAGCTGGCGGGAGGAGTCGATAGAGCAGTACTTC
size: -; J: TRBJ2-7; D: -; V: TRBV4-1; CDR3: CASSHPFSSYEQYF; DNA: TGCGCCAGCAGCCATCCTTTTTCCTCCTACGAGCAGTACTTC
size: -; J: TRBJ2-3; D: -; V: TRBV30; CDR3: CAWTGRAGSPTDTQYF; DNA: TGTGCCTGGACCGGCCGAGCCGGGTCCCCCACAGATACGCAGTATTTT
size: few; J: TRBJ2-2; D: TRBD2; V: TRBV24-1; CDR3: CATSDLQYQREDTGELFF; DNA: TGTGCCACCAGTGATTTGCAATACCAGCGGGAGGACACCGGGGAGCTGTTTTTT
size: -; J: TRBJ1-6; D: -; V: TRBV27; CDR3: CATKGGGYNSPLHF; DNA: TGTGCCACCAAGGGGGGGGGCTATAATTCACCCCTCCACTTT
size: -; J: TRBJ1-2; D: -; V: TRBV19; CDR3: CASRTDRTSNYGYTF; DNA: TGTGCCAGTAGAACTGACAGAACGTCTAACTATGGCTACACCTTC
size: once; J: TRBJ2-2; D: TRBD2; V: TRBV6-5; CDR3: CASSPGTSQVELFF; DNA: TGTGCCAGCAGTCCCGGGACTAGCCAAGTGGAGCTGTTTTTT
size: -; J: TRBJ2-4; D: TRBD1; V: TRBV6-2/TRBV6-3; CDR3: CASSPFGTGRNIQYF; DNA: TGTGCCAGCAGCCCTTTTGGGACAGGGAGAAACATTCAGTACTTC
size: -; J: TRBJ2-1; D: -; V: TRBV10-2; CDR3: CASGVFDEQFF; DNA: TGCGCCAGCGGTGTATTTGATGAGCAGTTCTTC
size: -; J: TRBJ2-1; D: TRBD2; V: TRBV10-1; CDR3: CASPVSGRALSHYNEQFF; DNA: TGCGCCAGCCCCGTTAGCGGGAGGGCCCTCTCCCACTACAATGAGCAGTTCTTC
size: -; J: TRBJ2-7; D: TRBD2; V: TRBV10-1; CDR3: CASSKFSTSGKSYEQYF; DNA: TGCGCCAGCAGCAAATTTTCGACTAGCGGGAAATCCTACGAGCAGTACTTC
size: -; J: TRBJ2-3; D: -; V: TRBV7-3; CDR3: CASSLNGAGGTDTQYF; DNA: TGTGCCAGCAGCTTAAATGGAGCAGGGGGCACAGATACGCAGTATTTT
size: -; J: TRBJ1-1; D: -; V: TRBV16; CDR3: CASSNNDAGPPTEAFF; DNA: TGTGCCAGCAGCAACAATGATGCAGGGCCCCCAACTGAAGCTTTCTTT
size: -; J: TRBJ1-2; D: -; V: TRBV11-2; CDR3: CASRLTGANYGYTF; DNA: TGTGCCAGCAGGCTGACAGGCGCTAACTATGGCTACACCTTC
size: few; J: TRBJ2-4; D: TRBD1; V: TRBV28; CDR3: CASSRDSASKNIQYF; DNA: TGTGCCAGCAGCCGGGACAGCGCCTCAAAAAACATTCAGTACTTC
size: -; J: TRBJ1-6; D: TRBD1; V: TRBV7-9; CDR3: CASSQGQGARNSPLHF; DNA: TGTGCCAGCAGCCAGGGACAGGGGGCGCGGAATTCACCCCTCCACTTT
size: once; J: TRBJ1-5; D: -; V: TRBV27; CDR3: CASSLKYGGLGQPQHF; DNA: TGTGCCAGCAGTTTAAAGTACGGGGGTTTAGGCCAGCCCCAGCATTTT
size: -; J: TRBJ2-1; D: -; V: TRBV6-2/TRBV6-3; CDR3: CASSYIGGPSSYNEQFF; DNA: TGTGCCAGCAGTTACATTGGCGGCCCGAGCTCCTACAATGAGCAGTTCTTC
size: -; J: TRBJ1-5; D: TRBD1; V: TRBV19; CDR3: CASSHGQGARGQPQHF; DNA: TGTGCCAGTAGCCATGGACAGGGGGCGAGGGGGCAGCCCCAGCATTTT
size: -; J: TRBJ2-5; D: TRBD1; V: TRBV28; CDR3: CASRTGGRETQYF; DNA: TGTGCCAGTAGGACAGGGGGGCGAGAGACCCAGTACTTC
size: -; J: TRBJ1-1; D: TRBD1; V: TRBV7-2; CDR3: CASSLAHRGAEAFF; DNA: TGTGCCAGCAGCTTAGCGCACAGGGGCGCTGAAGCTTTCTTT
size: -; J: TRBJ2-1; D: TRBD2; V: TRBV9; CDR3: CASSVQGTSGYNEQFF; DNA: TGTGCCAGCAGCGTGCAAGGGACTAGCGGATACAATGAGCAGTTCTTC
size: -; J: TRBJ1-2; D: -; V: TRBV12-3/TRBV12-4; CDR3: CASSLARGYGYTF; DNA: TGTGCCAGCAGTTTAGCAAGAGGCTATGGCTACACCTTC
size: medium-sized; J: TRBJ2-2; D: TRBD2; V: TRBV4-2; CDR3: CASSQELALKTGELFF; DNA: TGTGCCAGCAGCCAAGAACTAGCGTTGAAGACCGGGGAGCTGTTTTTT
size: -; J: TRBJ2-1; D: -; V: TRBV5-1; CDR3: CASSLEATPSFQQFF; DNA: TGCGCCAGCAGCTTGGAGGCGACTCCATCCTTTCAGCAGTTCTTC
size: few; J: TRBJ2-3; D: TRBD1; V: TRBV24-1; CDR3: CATSDSGQGIDTQYF; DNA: TGTGCCACCAGTGACTCCGGACAGGGAATAGATACGCAGTATTTT
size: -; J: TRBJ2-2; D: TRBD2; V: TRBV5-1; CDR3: CASSPGLAGPLRKNTGELFF; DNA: TGCGCCAGCAGCCCGGGACTAGCGGGACCCTTACGTAAAAACACCGGGGAGCTGTTTTTT
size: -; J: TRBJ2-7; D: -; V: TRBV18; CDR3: CASLSTASSLYF; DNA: TGTGCCAGCTTATCCACAGCATCCTCCCTCTACTTC
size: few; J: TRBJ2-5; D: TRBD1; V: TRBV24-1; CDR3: CATSETGARETQYF; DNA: TGTGCCACCAGTGAGACAGGGGCGAGGGAGACCCAGTACTTC
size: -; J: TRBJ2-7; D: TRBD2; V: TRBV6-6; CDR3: CASSPQTSGRSPYEQYF; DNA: TGTGCCAGCAGTCCACAGACTAGCGGGAGGAGCCCTTACGAGCAGTACTTC
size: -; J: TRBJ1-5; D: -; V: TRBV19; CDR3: CASSIDLWGKRYQPQHF; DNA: TGTGCCAGTAGTATAGATCTTTGGGGCAAAAGGTATCAGCCCCAGCATTTT
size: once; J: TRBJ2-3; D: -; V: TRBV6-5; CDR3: CASSYLTPQRPDTQYF; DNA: TGTGCCAGCAGTTACTTGACTCCCCAGCGCCCAGATACGCAGTATTTT
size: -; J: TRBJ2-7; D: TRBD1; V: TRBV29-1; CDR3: CSARTGVLLEQYF; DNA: TGCAGCGCACGGACAGGGGTTCTCCTCGAGCAGTACTTC
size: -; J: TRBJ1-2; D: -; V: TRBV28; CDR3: CASSQNYGYTF; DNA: TGTGCCAGCAGTCAAAACTATGGCTACACCTTC